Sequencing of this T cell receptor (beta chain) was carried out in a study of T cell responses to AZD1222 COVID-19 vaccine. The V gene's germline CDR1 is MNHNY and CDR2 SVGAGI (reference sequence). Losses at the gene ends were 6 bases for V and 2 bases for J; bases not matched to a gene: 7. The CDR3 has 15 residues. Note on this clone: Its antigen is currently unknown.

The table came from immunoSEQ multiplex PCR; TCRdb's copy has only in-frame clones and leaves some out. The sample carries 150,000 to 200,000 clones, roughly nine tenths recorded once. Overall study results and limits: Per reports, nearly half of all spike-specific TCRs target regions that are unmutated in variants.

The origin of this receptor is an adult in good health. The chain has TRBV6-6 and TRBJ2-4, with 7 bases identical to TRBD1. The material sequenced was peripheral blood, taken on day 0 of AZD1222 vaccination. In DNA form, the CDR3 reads TGTGCCAGCAGCACAACAGGGGAGACCAAAAACATTCAGTACTTC. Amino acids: CASSTTGETKNIQYF.